This TCR beta chain originates from a study of blood T cells in healthy people across ages. A second PCR, run for about 6 to 12 cycles, used a sample-barcoded 5' primer plus a J-beta primer mix. A 12-random-nucleotide template-switch adaptor tagged each cDNA molecule. From the 5' RACE reads, TCRdb called clonotypes with MiXCR, one entry per CDR3 protein. The sample consists of 1.5 million to 2 million distinct CDR3 sequences, around 35% of them appearing once. There are a few counts of this clonotype. As yet, its antigen is unknown. General study points: The long-lived group displayed more naive CD4+ cells, plus higher diversity, than the aged donors did.

Looked up from germline, CDR1 is SEHNR and CDR2 is FQNEAQ (reference sequence). V lost 5 bases and J lost 4, with 17 bases in between. The CDR3 is 15 amino acids. The sample comprised blood. The sequence derives from a woman in her twenties or thirties in good health. The chain links TRBV7-9 to TRBJ1-2; no firm D call. The CDR3 DNA reads TGTGCCAGCAGCACTAGCCGAATAGGGATCTATGGCTACACCTTC. It encodes CASSTSRIGIYGYTF.